These T cell receptor beta chains were read from a single sample in a study of cytomegalovirus exposure and HLA in healthy donors. Here immunoSEQ multiplex PCR was the method, and the copy in TCRdb shows in-frame clones only, minus some. This table holds under 95,000 clones, about three quarters found once. The sample taken for sequencing was PBMCs. The receptors originated from a boy younger than 18 in good health and CMV-seronegative. Both conserved end residues are part of each CDR3. D genes are given only for firm matches. Some rows have no size entry. The others give once, few or many, or a class for an expanded clone.

v_gene: TRBV5-4; d_gene: NA; j_gene: TRBJ1-4; abundance: NA; CDR3aa: CASSRETNEKLFF; CDR3nt: TGTGCCAGCAGCCGGGAGACTAATGAAAAACTGTTTTTT
v_gene: TRBV4-1; d_gene: NA; j_gene: TRBJ1-2; abundance: NA; CDR3aa: CASSPVEGRTYGYTF; CDR3nt: TGCGCCAGCAGCCCGGTGGAGGGACGGACCTATGGCTACACCTTC
v_gene: TRBV7-9; d_gene: NA; j_gene: TRBJ1-1; abundance: few; CDR3aa: CASSLGAVNTEAFF; CDR3nt: TGTGCCAGCAGCTTAGGGGCCGTGAACACTGAAGCTTTCTTT
v_gene: TRBV28; d_gene: TRBD1; j_gene: TRBJ2-5; abundance: NA; CDR3aa: CASSRQGVQETQYF; CDR3nt: TGTGCCAGCAGTCGACAGGGTGTTCAGGAGACCCAGTACTTC
v_gene: TRBV7-8; d_gene: NA; j_gene: TRBJ2-2; abundance: NA; CDR3aa: CASSFGGTEPNTGELFF; CDR3nt: TGTGCCAGCAGCTTTGGGGGGACCGAGCCGAACACCGGGGAGCTGTTTTTT
v_gene: TRBV2; d_gene: NA; j_gene: TRBJ2-1; abundance: NA; CDR3aa: CASSSSVYNEQFF; CDR3nt: TGTGCCAGCAGTTCGTCAGTTTACAATGAGCAGTTCTTC
v_gene: TRBV7-9; d_gene: TRBD2; j_gene: TRBJ2-1; abundance: NA; CDR3aa: CASSSYALAGGPFF; CDR3nt: TGTGCCAGCAGCTCCTACGCATTAGCGGGAGGGCCATTCTTC
v_gene: TRBV19; d_gene: TRBD1; j_gene: TRBJ1-2; abundance: NA; CDR3aa: CASRGTGERDGYTF; CDR3nt: TGTGCCAGTAGAGGGACAGGGGAAAGAGACGGCTACACCTTC
v_gene: TRBV6-5; d_gene: TRBD1; j_gene: TRBJ1-1; abundance: NA; CDR3aa: CASSYTGDLGTEAFF; CDR3nt: TGTGCCAGCAGTTACACAGGGGATCTAGGCACTGAAGCTTTCTTT
v_gene: TRBV4-1; d_gene: NA; j_gene: TRBJ1-5; abundance: NA; CDR3aa: CASSQERYSNQPQHF; CDR3nt: TGCGCCAGCAGCCAAGAGAGATATAGCAATCAGCCCCAGCATTTT
v_gene: TRBV27; d_gene: NA; j_gene: TRBJ2-7; abundance: NA; CDR3aa: CASSFHSSYEQYF; CDR3nt: TGTGCCAGCAGTTTTCACAGCTCCTACGAGCAGTACTTC
v_gene: TRBV15; d_gene: NA; j_gene: TRBJ1-1; abundance: NA; CDR3aa: CATSRDLKQDEAFF; CDR3nt: TGTGCCACCAGCAGAGATTTGAAGCAGGATGAAGCTTTCTTT
v_gene: TRBV6-5; d_gene: NA; j_gene: TRBJ2-7; abundance: NA; CDR3aa: CASSENGHLYEQYF; CDR3nt: TGTGCCAGCAGTGAAAATGGGCACCTTTACGAGCAGTACTTC
v_gene: TRBV6-1; d_gene: TRBD1; j_gene: TRBJ1-5; abundance: NA; CDR3aa: CASSGSEGGGNQPQHF; CDR3nt: TGTGCCAGCAGTGGAAGTGAAGGGGGCGGCAATCAGCCCCAGCATTTT
v_gene: TRBV10-2; d_gene: TRBD1; j_gene: TRBJ1-4; abundance: few; CDR3aa: CASSPGGVEKLFF; CDR3nt: TGCGCCAGCAGTCCAGGGGGCGTCGAAAAACTGTTTTTT
v_gene: TRBV9; d_gene: NA; j_gene: TRBJ2-1; abundance: NA; CDR3aa: CASSVEGVPYNEQFF; CDR3nt: TGTGCCAGCAGCGTAGAGGGAGTACCCTACAATGAGCAGTTCTTC
v_gene: TRBV6-1; d_gene: TRBD1; j_gene: TRBJ1-5; abundance: few; CDR3aa: CASSQWTGSNQPQHF; CDR3nt: TGTGCCAGCAGTCAATGGACAGGGAGCAATCAGCCCCAGCATTTT
v_gene: TRBV10-3; d_gene: NA; j_gene: TRBJ2-7; abundance: few; CDR3aa: CATLQGSEQYF; CDR3nt: TGTGCCACGTTGCAGGGATCCGAGCAGTACTTC
v_gene: TRBV7-2; d_gene: NA; j_gene: TRBJ1-2; abundance: NA; CDR3aa: CASSQDRDHYGYTF; CDR3nt: TGTGCCAGCAGCCAGGACAGAGACCACTATGGCTACACCTTC
v_gene: TRBV29-1; d_gene: TRBD1; j_gene: TRBJ2-7; abundance: NA; CDR3aa: CSVEGGQGYEQYF; CDR3nt: TGCAGCGTTGAAGGGGGACAGGGCTACGAGCAGTACTTC
v_gene: TRBV11-2; d_gene: TRBD1; j_gene: TRBJ1-3; abundance: NA; CDR3aa: CASSFRDSVSGNTIYF; CDR3nt: TGTGCCAGCAGCTTCAGGGACAGCGTCTCTGGAAACACCATATATTTT
v_gene: TRBV7-2; d_gene: NA; j_gene: TRBJ1-1; abundance: once; CDR3aa: CASSLSDTEAFF; CDR3nt: TGTGCCAGCAGCTTATCAGACACTGAAGCTTTCTTT
v_gene: TRBV30; d_gene: NA; j_gene: TRBJ2-7; abundance: NA; CDR3aa: CAWSVLHTYEQYF; CDR3nt: TGTGCCTGGAGTGTACTACATACCTACGAGCAGTACTTC
v_gene: TRBV4-1; d_gene: TRBD1; j_gene: TRBJ1-6; abundance: NA; CDR3aa: CASSQAGTGWPPLHF; CDR3nt: TGCGCCAGCAGCCAAGCCGGGACAGGGTGGCCACCCCTCCACTTT
v_gene: TRBV9; d_gene: NA; j_gene: TRBJ1-5; abundance: NA; CDR3aa: CASSSTGNQPQHF; CDR3nt: TGTGCCAGCAGCTCTACGGGAAATCAGCCCCAGCATTTT
v_gene: TRBV6-1; d_gene: TRBD1; j_gene: TRBJ2-7; abundance: NA; CDR3aa: CASSEGTGGIPSYEQYF; CDR3nt: TGTGCCAGCAGTGAAGGGACAGGGGGTATTCCCTCCTACGAGCAGTACTTC
v_gene: TRBV6-1; d_gene: NA; j_gene: TRBJ1-2; abundance: NA; CDR3aa: CASSEGQYGYTF; CDR3nt: TGTGCCAGCAGTGAAGGACAGTATGGCTACACCTTC
v_gene: TRBV2; d_gene: TRBD2; j_gene: TRBJ2-7; abundance: NA; CDR3aa: CASSGGGPYEQYF; CDR3nt: TGTGCCAGCAGCGGGGGGGGGCCCTACGAGCAGTACTTC
v_gene: TRBV30; d_gene: NA; j_gene: TRBJ2-1; abundance: NA; CDR3aa: CAWSGQAYNEQFF; CDR3nt: TGTGCCTGGTCGGGACAAGCCTACAATGAGCAGTTCTTC
v_gene: TRBV6-4; d_gene: TRBD1; j_gene: TRBJ1-2; abundance: NA; CDR3aa: CASSEGRGHGYTF; CDR3nt: TGTGCCAGCAGTGAGGGCAGGGGGCATGGCTACACCTTC
v_gene: TRBV2; d_gene: NA; j_gene: TRBJ2-7; abundance: once; CDR3aa: CASSEPPERVLSYEQYF; CDR3nt: TGTGCCAGCAGTGAACCCCCAGAGAGGGTTCTCTCCTACGAGCAGTACTTC
v_gene: TRBV29-1; d_gene: TRBD1; j_gene: TRBJ2-7; abundance: NA; CDR3aa: CSAVQGTTYEQYF; CDR3nt: TGCAGCGCCGTACAGGGGACCACCTACGAGCAGTACTTC
v_gene: TRBV7-2; d_gene: NA; j_gene: TRBJ2-1; abundance: NA; CDR3aa: CASSLAGGGVYNEQFF; CDR3nt: TGTGCCAGCAGCTTAGCAGGAGGGGGGGTATACAATGAGCAGTTCTTC
v_gene: TRBV6-6; d_gene: NA; j_gene: TRBJ1-5; abundance: few; CDR3aa: CASSTGKQPQHF; CDR3nt: TGTGCCAGCAGTACAGGGAAACAGCCCCAGCATTTT
v_gene: TRBV14; d_gene: TRBD1; j_gene: TRBJ1-1; abundance: NA; CDR3aa: CAILRGDMNTEAFF; CDR3nt: TGTGCCATCCTCAGGGGGGACATGAACACTGAAGCTTTCTTT
v_gene: TRBV7-7; d_gene: NA; j_gene: TRBJ2-5; abundance: NA; CDR3aa: CASSSGSIETQYF; CDR3nt: TGTGCCAGCAGCTCCGGGAGTATCGAGACCCAGTACTTC
v_gene: TRBV6-6; d_gene: NA; j_gene: TRBJ2-5; abundance: NA; CDR3aa: CASSPLSGVGETQYF; CDR3nt: TGTGCCAGCAGTCCACTTTCAGGGGTCGGGGAGACCCAGTACTTC
v_gene: TRBV13; d_gene: NA; j_gene: TRBJ2-1; abundance: NA; CDR3aa: CASSFPRLDEQFF; CDR3nt: TGTGCCAGCAGCTTCCCGAGGCTTGATGAGCAGTTCTTC
v_gene: TRBV7-2; d_gene: TRBD2; j_gene: TRBJ2-7; abundance: NA; CDR3aa: CASSLGLASSYEQYF; CDR3nt: TGTGCCAGCAGCTTAGGACTAGCGAGCTCCTACGAGCAGTACTTC
v_gene: TRBV4-1; d_gene: NA; j_gene: TRBJ1-3; abundance: NA; CDR3aa: CASSQDFRGAVWNTIYF; CDR3nt: TGCGCCAGCAGCCAAGACTTTCGGGGGGCGGTTTGGAACACCATATATTTT
v_gene: TRBV9; d_gene: NA; j_gene: TRBJ2-1; abundance: NA; CDR3aa: CASSVRDRIYNEQFF; CDR3nt: TGTGCCAGCAGCGTTCGAGACAGGATCTACAATGAGCAGTTCTTC
v_gene: TRBV2; d_gene: TRBD1; j_gene: TRBJ2-4; abundance: NA; CDR3aa: CASCPRTGNGDIQYF; CDR3nt: TGTGCCAGTTGCCCCAGGACAGGTAATGGGGACATTCAGTACTTC
v_gene: TRBV5-1; d_gene: NA; j_gene: TRBJ1-1; abundance: NA; CDR3aa: CASSLVGRDKNTEAFF; CDR3nt: TGCGCCAGCAGCTTGGTAGGCCGGGACAAGAACACTGAAGCTTTCTTT
v_gene: TRBV28; d_gene: NA; j_gene: TRBJ1-2; abundance: few; CDR3aa: CASRNSGSGGYTF; CDR3nt: TGTGCCAGCAGAAATTCGGGGTCAGGTGGCTACACCTTC
v_gene: TRBV27; d_gene: NA; j_gene: TRBJ1-2; abundance: NA; CDR3aa: CASSLEAGSRGYTF; CDR3nt: TGTGCCAGCAGTTTAGAGGCGGGGAGTCGAGGCTACACCTTC
v_gene: TRBV28; d_gene: TRBD1; j_gene: TRBJ1-1; abundance: NA; CDR3aa: CASSLLRQGNTEAFF; CDR3nt: TGTGCCAGCAGTTTATTGCGACAGGGGAACACTGAAGCTTTCTTT
v_gene: TRBV2; d_gene: TRBD2; j_gene: TRBJ2-7; abundance: NA; CDR3aa: CASSETSGGLSYEQYF; CDR3nt: TGTGCCAGCAGTGAGACTAGCGGGGGACTCTCCTACGAGCAGTACTTC